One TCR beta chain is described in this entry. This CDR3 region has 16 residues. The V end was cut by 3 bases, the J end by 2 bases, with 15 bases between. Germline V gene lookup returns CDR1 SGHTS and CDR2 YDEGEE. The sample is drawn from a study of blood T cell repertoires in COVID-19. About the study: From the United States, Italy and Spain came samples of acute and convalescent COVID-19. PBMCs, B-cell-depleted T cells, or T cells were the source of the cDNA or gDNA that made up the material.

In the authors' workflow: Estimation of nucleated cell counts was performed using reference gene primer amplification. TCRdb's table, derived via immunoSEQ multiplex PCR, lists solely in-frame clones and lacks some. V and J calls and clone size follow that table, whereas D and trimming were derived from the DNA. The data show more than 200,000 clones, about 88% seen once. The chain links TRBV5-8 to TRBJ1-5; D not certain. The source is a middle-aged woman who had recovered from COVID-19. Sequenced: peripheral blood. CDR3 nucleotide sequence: TGTGCCAGCAGCTATCCCGGGTACGGAGGCAATCAGCCCCAGCATTTT. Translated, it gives CASSYPGYGGNQPQHF. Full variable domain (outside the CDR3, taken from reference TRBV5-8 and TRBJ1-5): EAGVTQSPTHLIKTRGQQATLRCSPISGHTSVYWYQQALGLGLQFLLWYDEGEERNRGNFPPRFSGRQFPNYSSELNVNALELEDSALYLCASSYPGYGGNQPQHFGDGTRLSIL.